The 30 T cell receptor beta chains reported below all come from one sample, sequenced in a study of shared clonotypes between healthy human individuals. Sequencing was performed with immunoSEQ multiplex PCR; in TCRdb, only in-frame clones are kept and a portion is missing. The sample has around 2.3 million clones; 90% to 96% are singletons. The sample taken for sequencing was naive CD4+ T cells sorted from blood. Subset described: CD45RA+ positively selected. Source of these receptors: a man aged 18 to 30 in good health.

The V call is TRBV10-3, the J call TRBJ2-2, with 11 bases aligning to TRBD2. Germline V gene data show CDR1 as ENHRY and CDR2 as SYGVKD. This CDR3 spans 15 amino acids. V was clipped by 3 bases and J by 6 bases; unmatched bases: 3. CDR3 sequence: CAISELAGVAGELFF. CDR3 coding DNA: TGTGCCATCAGTGAACTAGCGGGAGTCGCCGGGGAGCTGTTTTTT.

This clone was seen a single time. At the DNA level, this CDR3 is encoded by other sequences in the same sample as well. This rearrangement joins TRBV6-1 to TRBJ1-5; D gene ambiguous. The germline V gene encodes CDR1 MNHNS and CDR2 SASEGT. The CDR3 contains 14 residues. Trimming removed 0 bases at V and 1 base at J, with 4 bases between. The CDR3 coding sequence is TGTGCCAGCAGTGAAGCGGGGAGCAATCAGCCCCAGCATTTT. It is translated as CASSEAGSNQPQHF.

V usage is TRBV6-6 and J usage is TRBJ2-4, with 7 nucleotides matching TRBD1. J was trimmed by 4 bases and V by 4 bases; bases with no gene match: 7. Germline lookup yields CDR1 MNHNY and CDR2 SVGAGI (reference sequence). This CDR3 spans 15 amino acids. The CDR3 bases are TGTGCCAGCAGTTCGCGACAGGGAGAAAAAAACATTCAGTACTTC. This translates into CASSSRQGEKNIQYF.

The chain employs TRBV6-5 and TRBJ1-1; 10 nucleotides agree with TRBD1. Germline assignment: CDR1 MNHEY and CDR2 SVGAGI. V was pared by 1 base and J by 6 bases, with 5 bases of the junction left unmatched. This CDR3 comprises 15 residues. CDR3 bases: TGTGCCAGCAGTTACTTAACGACAGGGGGCTCTGAAGCTTTCTTT. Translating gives CASSYLTTGGSEAFF.

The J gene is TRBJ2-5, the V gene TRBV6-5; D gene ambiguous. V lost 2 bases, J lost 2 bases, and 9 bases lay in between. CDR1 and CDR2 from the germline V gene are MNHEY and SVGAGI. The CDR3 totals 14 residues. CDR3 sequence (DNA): TGTGCCAGCAGTTACGGACGGCAACAAGAGACCCAGTACTTC. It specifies CASSYGRQQETQYF.

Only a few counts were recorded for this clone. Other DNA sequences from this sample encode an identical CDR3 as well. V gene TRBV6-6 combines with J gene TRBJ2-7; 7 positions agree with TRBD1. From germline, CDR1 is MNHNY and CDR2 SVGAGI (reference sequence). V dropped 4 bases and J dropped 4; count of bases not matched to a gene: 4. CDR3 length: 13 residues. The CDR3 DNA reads TGTGCCAGCAGTTCACAGGGGATTTACGAGCAGTACTTC. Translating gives CASSSQGIYEQYF.

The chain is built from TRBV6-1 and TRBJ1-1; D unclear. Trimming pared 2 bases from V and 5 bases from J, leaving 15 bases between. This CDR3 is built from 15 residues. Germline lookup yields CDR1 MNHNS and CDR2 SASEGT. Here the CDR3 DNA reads TGTGCCAGCAGTGAATTAACTTTTCGAGGTACTGAAGCTTTCTTT. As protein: CASSELTFRGTEAFF.

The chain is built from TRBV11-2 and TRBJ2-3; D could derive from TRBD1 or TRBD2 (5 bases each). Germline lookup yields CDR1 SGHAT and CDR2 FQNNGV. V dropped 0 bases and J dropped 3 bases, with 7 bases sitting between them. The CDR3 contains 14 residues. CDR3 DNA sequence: TGTGCCAGCAGCTTAGACGGGGCAACAGATACGCAGTATTTT. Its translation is CASSLDGATDTQYF. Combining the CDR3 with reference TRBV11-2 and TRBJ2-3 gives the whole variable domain EAGVAQSPRYKIIEKRQSVAFWCNPISGHATLYWYQQILGQGPKLLIQFQNNGVVDDSQLPKDRFSAERLKGVDSTLKIQPAKLEDSAVYLCASSLDGATDTQYFGPGTRLTVL.

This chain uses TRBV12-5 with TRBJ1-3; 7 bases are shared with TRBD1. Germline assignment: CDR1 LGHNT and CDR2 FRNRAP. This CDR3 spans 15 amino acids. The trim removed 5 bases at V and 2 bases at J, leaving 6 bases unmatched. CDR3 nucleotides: TGTGCTAGTGGTCCGACAGGGTTCCCTGGAAACACCATATATTTT. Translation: CASGPTGFPGNTIYF.

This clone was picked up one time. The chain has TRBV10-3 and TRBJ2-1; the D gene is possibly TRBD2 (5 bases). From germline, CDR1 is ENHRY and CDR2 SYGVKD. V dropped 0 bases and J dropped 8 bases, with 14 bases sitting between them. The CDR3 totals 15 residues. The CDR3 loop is CAISESAATGDEQFF. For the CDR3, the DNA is TGTGCCATCAGTGAGTCGGCCGCAACCGGGGATGAGCAGTTCTTC.

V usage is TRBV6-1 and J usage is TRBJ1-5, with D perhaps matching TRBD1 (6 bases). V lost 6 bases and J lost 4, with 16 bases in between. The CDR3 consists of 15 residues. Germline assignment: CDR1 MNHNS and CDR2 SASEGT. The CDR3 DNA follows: TGTGCCAGCAGCGCAGGGGAGACGAAGAATCAGCCCCAGCATTTT. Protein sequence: CASSAGETKNQPQHF.

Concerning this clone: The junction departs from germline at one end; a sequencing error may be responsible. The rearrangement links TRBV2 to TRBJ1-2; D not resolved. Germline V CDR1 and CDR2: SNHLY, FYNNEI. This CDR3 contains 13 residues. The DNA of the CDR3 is TGTGCCAGCAGTGAACTCAGGAACTATGGCTGCACCTTC. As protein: CASSELRNYGCTF.

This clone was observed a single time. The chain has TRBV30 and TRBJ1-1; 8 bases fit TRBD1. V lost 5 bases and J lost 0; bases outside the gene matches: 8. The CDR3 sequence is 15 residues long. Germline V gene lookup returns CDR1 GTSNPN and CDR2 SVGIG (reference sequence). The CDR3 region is CAWGAGQGLNTEAFF. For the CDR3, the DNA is TGTGCCTGGGGCGCCGGACAGGGTTTGAACACTGAAGCTTTCTTT.

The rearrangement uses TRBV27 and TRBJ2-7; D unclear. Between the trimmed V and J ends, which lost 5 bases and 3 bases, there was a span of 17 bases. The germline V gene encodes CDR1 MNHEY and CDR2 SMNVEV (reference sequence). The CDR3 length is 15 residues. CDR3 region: CASSRDSLGHYEQYF. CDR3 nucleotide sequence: TGTGCCAGCAGTCGAGACTCCCTAGGCCACTACGAGCAGTACTTC.

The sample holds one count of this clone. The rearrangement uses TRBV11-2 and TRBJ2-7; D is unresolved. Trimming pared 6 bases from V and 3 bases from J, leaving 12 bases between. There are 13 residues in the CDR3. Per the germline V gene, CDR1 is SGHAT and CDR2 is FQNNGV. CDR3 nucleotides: TGTGCCAGCAGTAGGGTTCCCAACTACGAGCAGTACTTC. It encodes CASSRVPNYEQYF.

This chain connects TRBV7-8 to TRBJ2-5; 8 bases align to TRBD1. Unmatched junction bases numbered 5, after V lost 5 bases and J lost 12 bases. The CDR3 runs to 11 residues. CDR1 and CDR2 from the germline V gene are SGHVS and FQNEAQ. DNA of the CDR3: TGTGCCAGCAGCAACACAGGGGGAAAGTACTTC. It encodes CASSNTGGKYF.

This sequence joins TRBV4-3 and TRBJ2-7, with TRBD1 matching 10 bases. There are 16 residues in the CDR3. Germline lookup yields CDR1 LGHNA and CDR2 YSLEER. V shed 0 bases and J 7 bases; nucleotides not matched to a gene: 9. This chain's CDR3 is CASSQDLLTGGAEQYF. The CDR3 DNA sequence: TGCGCCAGCAGCCAAGATCTGTTGACAGGGGGCGCAGAGCAGTACTTC.

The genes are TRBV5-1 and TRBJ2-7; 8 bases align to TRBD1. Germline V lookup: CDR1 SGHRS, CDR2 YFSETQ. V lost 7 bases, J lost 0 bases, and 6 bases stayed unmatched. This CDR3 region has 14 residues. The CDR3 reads CASSGGQLSYEQYF. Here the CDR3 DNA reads TGCGCCAGCTCAGGGGGCCAACTCTCCTACGAGCAGTACTTC. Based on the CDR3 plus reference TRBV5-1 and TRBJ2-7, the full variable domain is KAGVTQTPRYLIKTRGQQVTLSCSPISGHRSVSWYQQTPGQGLQFLFEYFSETQRNKGNFPGRFSGRQFSNSRSEMNVSTLELGDSALYLCASSGGQLSYEQYFGPGTRLTVT.

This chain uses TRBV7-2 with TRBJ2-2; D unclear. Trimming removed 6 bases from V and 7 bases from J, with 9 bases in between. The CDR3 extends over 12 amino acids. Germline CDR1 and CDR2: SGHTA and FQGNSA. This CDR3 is CASREQVGELFF. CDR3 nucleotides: TGTGCCAGCAGGGAGCAGGTCGGGGAGCTGTTTTTT.

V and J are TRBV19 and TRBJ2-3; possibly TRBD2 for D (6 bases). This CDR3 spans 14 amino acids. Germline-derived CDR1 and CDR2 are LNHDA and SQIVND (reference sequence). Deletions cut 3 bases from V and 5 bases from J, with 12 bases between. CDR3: CASSIMGGGDTQYF. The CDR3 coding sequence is TGTGCCAGTAGTATTATGGGGGGAGGAGATACGCAGTATTTT.

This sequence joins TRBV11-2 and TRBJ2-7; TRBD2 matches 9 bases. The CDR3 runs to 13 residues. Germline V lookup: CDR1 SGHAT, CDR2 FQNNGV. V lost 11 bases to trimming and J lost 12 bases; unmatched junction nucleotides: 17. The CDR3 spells CAGGRLAGDRRYF. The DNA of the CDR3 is TGTGCCGGGGGGAGGTTAGCGGGAGATCGTAGGTACTTC.

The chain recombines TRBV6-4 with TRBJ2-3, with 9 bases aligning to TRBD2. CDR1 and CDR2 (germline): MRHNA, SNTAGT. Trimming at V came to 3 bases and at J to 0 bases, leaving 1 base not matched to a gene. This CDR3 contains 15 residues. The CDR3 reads CASSDLAGSTDTQYF. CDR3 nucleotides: TGTGCCAGCAGTGATCTAGCGGGGAGCACAGATACGCAGTATTTT.

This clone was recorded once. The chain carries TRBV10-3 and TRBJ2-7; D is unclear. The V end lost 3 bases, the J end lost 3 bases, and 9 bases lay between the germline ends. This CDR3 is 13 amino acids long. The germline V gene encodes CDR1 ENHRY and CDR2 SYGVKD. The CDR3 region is CAISEQSSYEQYF. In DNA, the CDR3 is TGTGCCATCAGTGAACAGAGTAGCTACGAGCAGTACTTC.

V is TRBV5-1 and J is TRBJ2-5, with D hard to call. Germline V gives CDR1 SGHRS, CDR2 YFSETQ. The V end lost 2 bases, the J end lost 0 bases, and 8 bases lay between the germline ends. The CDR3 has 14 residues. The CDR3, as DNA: TGCGCCAGCAGCTTAACCGCGTACCAAGAGACCCAGTACTTC. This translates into CASSLTAYQETQYF. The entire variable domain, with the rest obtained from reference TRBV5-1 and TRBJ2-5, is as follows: KAGVTQTPRYLIKTRGQQVTLSCSPISGHRSVSWYQQTPGQGLQFLFEYFSETQRNKGNFPGRFSGRQFSNSRSEMNVSTLELGDSALYLCASSLTAYQETQYFGPGTRLLVL.

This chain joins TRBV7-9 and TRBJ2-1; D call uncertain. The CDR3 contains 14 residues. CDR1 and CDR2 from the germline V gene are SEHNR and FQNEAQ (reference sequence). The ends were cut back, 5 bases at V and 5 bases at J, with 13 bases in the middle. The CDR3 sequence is CASSTKAVHNEQFF. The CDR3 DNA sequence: TGTGCCAGCAGCACAAAAGCAGTCCACAATGAGCAGTTCTTC.

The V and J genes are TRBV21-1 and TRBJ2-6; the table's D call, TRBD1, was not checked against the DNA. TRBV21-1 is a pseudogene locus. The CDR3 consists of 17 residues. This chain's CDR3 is CASSKGGGSSGANVLTF. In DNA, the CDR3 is TGTGCCAGCAGCAAAGGGGGCGGTAGCTCTGGGGCCAACGTCCTGACTTTC.

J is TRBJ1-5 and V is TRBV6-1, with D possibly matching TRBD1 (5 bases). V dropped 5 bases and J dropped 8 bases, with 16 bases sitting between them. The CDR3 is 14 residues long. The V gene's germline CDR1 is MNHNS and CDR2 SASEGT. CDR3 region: CASSYTGAGKPQHF. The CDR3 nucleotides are TGTGCCAGCAGTTATACAGGCGCCGGGAAGCCCCAGCATTTT.

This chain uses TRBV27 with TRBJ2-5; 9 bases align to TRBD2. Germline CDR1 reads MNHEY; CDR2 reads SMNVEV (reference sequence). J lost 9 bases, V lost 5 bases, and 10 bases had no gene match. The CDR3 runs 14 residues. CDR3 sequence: CASSQLAGESPQYF. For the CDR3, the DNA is TGTGCCAGCAGTCAATTAGCGGGGGAATCCCCCCAGTACTTC.

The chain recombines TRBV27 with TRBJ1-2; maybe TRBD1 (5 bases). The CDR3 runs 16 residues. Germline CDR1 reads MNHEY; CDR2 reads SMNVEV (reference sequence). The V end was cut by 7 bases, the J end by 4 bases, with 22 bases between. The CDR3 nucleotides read TGTGCCAGCACAACGAATGAGGGGCGCCGAATCTATGGCTACACCTTC. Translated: CASTTNEGRRIYGYTF.

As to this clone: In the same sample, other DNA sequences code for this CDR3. In DNA, the CDR3 is TGCGCCAGCAGCTTGCCGGGGGAAGAGACCCAGTACTTC. Protein sequence: CASSLPGEETQYF. The genes are TRBV5-1 and TRBJ2-5; D is perhaps TRBD2 (6 bases). The CDR3 runs 13 residues. CDR1 and CDR2 (germline): SGHRS, YFSETQ. The V end lost 1 base, the J end lost 3 bases, and 7 bases lay between the germline ends.